Included here is one TCR beta chain sequence, with context. The entry originates in a study of blood T cell repertoires in COVID-19. In the study overall: Samples came from the United States, Italy and Spain, spanning acute and convalescent COVID-19. Sources were T cells, B-cell-depleted T cells, or PBMCs; the material itself was cDNA or gDNA.

CDR1 and CDR2 from the germline V gene are KGHDR and SFDVKD. The CDR3 is 16 residues long. Germline trimming cut 3 bases from V and 6 bases from J; bases unmatched to any gene: 5. Assay: immunoSEQ multiplex PCR; the TCRdb copy retains only in-frame clones and omits some. The sample shows approximately 40,000 clones, approximately 90% of them seen only once. This TCR was recovered from a man in his 60s with acute or convalescent COVID-19. The sequenced sample consisted of peripheral blood. This chain links TRBV24-1 with TRBJ2-1; TRBD2 aligns across 12 bases. The chain's CDR3 is CATSDALAGGPNEQFF. CDR3 DNA: TGTGCCACCAGTGATGCCCTAGCGGGAGGGCCCAATGAGCAGTTCTTC.